The T cell receptor beta chain under discussion was sequenced for a study of molecular identifiers for immune sequencing clone quantification. CDR3 length equals 17 residues. Trimming took 5 bases from V and 4 from J; bases not matched to a gene: 9. TCRdb itself ran the PCR reads through MiXCR, one entry per CDR3 protein. The data contain more than 550,000 distinct CDR3 sequences, 25% of them seen just once; the ten biggest clones take up 0.6% to 0.9%. This clonotype has a count of ten or more. The sequencing sample was made of naive CD8+ T cells from blood, with Jurkat cell RNA spiked in. The subset is: FACS-sorted CD8+CD4-CCR7+CD45RA+ naive T cells. The chain joins TRBV12-3 or TRBV12-4 to TRBJ2-3; 13 nucleotides align to TRBD2. The sequence was obtained from a human donor in good health. Some libraries in this study had Jurkat cell RNA spiked in. CDR3 sequence reads: CASSLRGLAGAPDTQYF. The CDR3 region has the DNA TGTGCCAGCAGTCTCCGCGGACTAGCGGGGGCCCCAGATACGCAGTATTTT.